This TCR beta chain was identified in a study of T cells in Graves' hyperthyroidism and ophthalmopathy (dated by TCRdb to about 2019). In the study overall: Peripheral blood was collected at initial diagnosis, before any treatment. Whether ophthalmopathy could be predicted prospectively was tested in an independent validation cohort made up of roughly 20 hyperthyroidism patients plus 17 patients who later progressed to ophthalmopathy. TCR V-J signatures able to tell the groups apart were searched for in a discovery cohort of 95 or so patients, of whom more than 40 had Graves' ophthalmopathy and 55 to 65 had stable Graves' hyperthyroidism. TCR Vbeta CDR3 sequencing of 120 to 150 peripheral blood samples (around 45 ophthalmopathy, approximately 80 hyperthyroidism and some 17 progressor patients) is reported in the paper. In addition, the study compared T-cell repertoires in thyroid tissue and in blood from six Graves' hyperthyroidism patients. Following sampling, methimazole starting at 30 mg daily was given to hyperthyroidism patients, and high-dose intravenous methylprednisolone was given to ophthalmopathy patients. The 100 discovery patients were randomly split 7:3 into training and test sets. What the study reported, not specific to this receptor: A model built on a 13 V-J signature distinguished ophthalmopathy from stable hyperthyroidism, reaching about 89% sensitivity and 81.08% specificity in cross-validation and 80%/75% in testing. Blood samples also contained most of the expanded thyroid clonotypes (frequency above 0.001), which suggests that blood repertoires may reflect thyroid immune responses. In validation, progression to ophthalmopathy was predicted by the model with nearly 71% sensitivity and under 85% specificity, a median of approximately 7.1 months before onset. No statistical method was used to fix the sample size in advance, and group allocation was not hidden from the investigators.

Looking up the germline V gene yields CDR1 SQVTM and CDR2 ANQGSEA. The CDR3 goes from the cysteine to the phenylalanine over 12 residues. Just the 36-base CDR3 DNA is kept, in frame starting at base 1. From V the trimming removes 2 bases and from J it removes 3 bases, while the gene matches leave 1 base of the junction unaccounted for. TCR beta CDR3 regions were amplified from RNA transcripts. The first round of RT-PCR for the TCR CDR3 was performed with the HTBI primer set and the Qiagen OneStep RT-PCR kit. A second multiplex PCR round built the libraries, followed by size selection and purification. The libraries were sequenced on an Illumina HiSeq2000 using paired-end 100 bp reads. In the original analysis: SOAPnuke was used to process the raw data, throwing out any read that contained adapters or uncalled bases, had a mean Phred below 15, or lacked an exact constant-primer or identifier match. High-quality paired reads were merged using COPE v1.2.5, and each unique nucleotide sequence was defined as a clonotype. MiTCR v1.1 was used to align the clonotypes against IMGT TRBV, TRBD and TRBJ reference segments. Analysis was restricted to V-J combinations with a frequency above 0.0001, which covered 99.2% of repertoires. A TCS score was defined as the ratio of F50 (clonal expansion) to E x V (chaos), with BLOSUM62-based TCRdist applied between CDR3 peptides within each V-J. Welch's t-statistics and random forest reduced around 520 V-J features to 13, which were used in a naive Bayes classifier (R e1071). Clones were called with MiXCR by TCRdb after fastp trimmed the public reads at Q25, and only in-frame beta chains were retained. A single entry per CDR3 protein holds the most common genes and DNA from its merged rows. The V and J calls come from TCRdb's annotation, not from the publication. The sample includes nearly 600,000 distinct CDR3 sequences, with roughly 14% observed a single time. The top ten clonotypes cover roughly 5.5% of the sample.

This clonotype has at least ten counts. Its antigen remains unidentified. The sample holds no much larger clone one base away, and base qualities are not on file. Hyperthyroidism patients were aged 18 to 65 years and newly diagnosed, with disease duration of less than 2 months. The study excluded patients with uncontrolled infections, other autoimmune diseases, pregnancy or lactation. Diagnoses were established on the basis of clinical symptoms, serum thyroxine and TRAb, thyroid ultrasound, and orbital computed tomography. For progressor patients, blood was drawn at the first diagnosis of hyperthyroidism, before any ophthalmopathy symptoms had appeared. Ficoll-Paque density gradient centrifugation was used to isolate PBMCs from 10 ml of fresh peripheral blood. Progressor patients were defined as those initially diagnosed with Graves' hyperthyroidism in whom ophthalmopathy developed during follow-up. Trizol reagent was used to extract total RNA, and RNA quality was then checked on an Agilent 2100 Bioanalyzer.

The sequenced sample was blood. The rearrangement combines TRBV29-1 with TRBJ2-7; 7 nucleotides in the junction match TRBD1. This clonotype originated in a woman in her twenties or thirties with Graves' hyperthyroidism that later progressed to Graves' ophthalmopathy. The CDR3 is CSVERDSYEQYF. The nucleotides are TGCAGCGTTGAAAGGGACAGCTACGAGCAGTACTTC.